Listed here are 18 T cell receptor beta chains from one sample, sequenced in a study of shared clonotypes between healthy human individuals. Measured with immunoSEQ multiplex PCR; TCRdb has only the in-frame clones, and not every one. The table records around 700,000 clones, 55% to 85% of them present only once. Sequenced: memory CD4+ T cells sorted from blood. The subset was: CD45RA-negative fraction. These receptors were obtained from a woman aged 25-40 years in good health.

The CDR3 sequence is CASSQAAGPEQYF. The CDR3 bases are TGCGCCAGCAGCCAAGCTGCTGGACCCGAGCAGTACTTC. The chain links TRBV4-1 to TRBJ2-7; D is unresolved. From germline, CDR1 is MGHRA and CDR2 YSYEKL. CDR3 length: 13 amino acids. V lost 1 base and J lost 6, with 10 bases in between.

The chain uses TRBV14 and TRBJ2-3; no reliable D call. Deletions cut 0 bases from V and 1 base from J, with 8 bases between. This CDR3 has 15 amino acids. CDR1 and CDR2 from the germline V gene are SGHDN and FVKESK. The CDR3 sequence: CASSQDRDRTDTQYF. The CDR3 nucleotides read TGTGCCAGCAGCCAAGATAGAGACCGCACAGATACGCAGTATTTT.

This clone occurred a few times. The J gene is TRBJ2-1, the V gene TRBV6-6; D is ambiguous. CDR3 size: 13 residues. V shed 4 bases and J shed 7 bases, with 11 bases lying between them. The germline CDR1 and CDR2 sequences are MNHNY and SVGAGI (reference sequence). CDR3 region: CASSSLLSNEQFF. In DNA form, the CDR3 reads TGTGCCAGCAGTTCCCTCCTTAGTAATGAGCAGTTCTTC.

The chain joins TRBV14 to TRBJ2-4; maybe TRBD1 (5 bases). The V end was cut by 0 bases, the J end by 0 bases, with 9 bases between. Germline CDR1 and CDR2: SGHDN and FVKESK. CDR3 length equals 16 residues. CDR3 coding DNA: TGTGCCAGCAGCCAAGATGTGGGGCAAGCCAAAAACATTCAGTACTTC. Translation: CASSQDVGQAKNIQYF.

The chain carries TRBV4-1 and TRBJ2-1, with 10 bases fitting TRBD2. The CDR3 runs 18 residues. Unmatched junction bases numbered 10, after V lost 0 bases and J lost 5 bases. Per germline, CDR1 MGHRA and CDR2 YSYEKL. CDR3 sequence (DNA): TGCGCCAGCAGCCAAGAACGGCTAGCGGGAGATGAAGACAATGAGCAGTTCTTC. Protein sequence: CASSQERLAGDEDNEQFF.

The CDR3 region has the DNA TGTGCCAGCAGTGTCCACCGGGCCCCCTACGAGCAGTACTTC. Translated, it gives CASSVHRAPYEQYF. This chain uses TRBV28 with TRBJ2-7; no clear D. This CDR3 is 14 amino acids long. Germline values: CDR1 MDHEN, CDR2 SYDVKM. The ends were cut back, 5 bases at V and 2 bases at J, with 13 bases in the middle.

The chain recombines TRBV7-2 with TRBJ2-7, with D perhaps matching TRBD2 (6 bases). Germline assignment: CDR1 SGHTA and CDR2 FQGNSA. The CDR3 spans 12 residues. Trimming removed 5 bases at V and 5 bases at J, with 10 bases between. CDR3 sequence reads: CASSLRGNEQYF. The DNA for the CDR3 is TGTGCCAGCAGCCTACGGGGGAACGAGCAGTACTTC. The full variable domain, its missing parts supplied by reference TRBV7-2 and TRBJ2-7, is GAGVSQSPSNKVTEKGKDVELRCDPISGHTALYWYRQSLGQGLEFLIYFQGNSAPDKSGLPSDRFSAERTGGSVSTLTIQRTQQEDSAVYLCASSLRGNEQYFGPGTRLTVT.

Details on this clone: A much more abundant neighbour one base away suggests this may be a read error. At the DNA level, this CDR3 is encoded by other sequences in the same sample as well. The V and J genes are TRBV29-1 and TRBJ2-7; D gene uncertain. Trimming took off 4 bases at V and 3 bases at J, with 7 bases between the two ends. Germline assignment: CDR1 SQVTM and CDR2 ANQGSEA. The CDR3 is made up of 11 amino acids. The CDR3 nucleotides read TGCAGCGTTGGCTGGGACTACGAGCAGTACTTC. It is translated as CSVGWDYEQYF.

This rearrangement joins TRBV28 to TRBJ2-7; D may match TRBD1 or TRBD2 (5 bases each). Trimming left V 3 bases short and J 5 bases short, with 20 bases between. Germline loops: CDR1 MDHEN, CDR2 SYDVKM. The CDR3 totals 16 residues. The CDR3 reads CASSFFGYSGPNEQYF. The CDR3 DNA is TGTGCCAGCAGTTTTTTTGGTTATTCGGGGCCCAACGAGCAGTACTTC. The whole variable domain, filled in from reference TRBV28 and TRBJ2-7, reads DVKVTQSSRYLVKRTGEKVFLECVQDMDHENMFWYRQDPGLGLRLIYFSYDVKMKEKGDIPEGYSVSREKKERFSLILESASTNQTSMYLCASSFFGYSGPNEQYFGPGTRLTVT.

The chain couples TRBV29-1 to TRBJ2-2; D gene ambiguous. CDR1 and CDR2 (germline): SQVTM, ANQGSEA. The CDR3 runs 14 residues. The V gene lost 8 bases and the J gene lost 0 bases, with 13 bases spanning the gap. In DNA form, the CDR3 reads TGCAGCACCCGTTGGGGAACGAACACCGGGGAGCTGTTTTTT. Translating gives CSTRWGTNTGELFF.

The gene calls are TRBV27 and TRBJ2-2; 7 bases line up with TRBD2. Trimming at V came to 6 bases and at J to 7 bases, leaving 14 bases not matched to a gene. In germline, CDR1 is MNHEY, CDR2 SMNVEV (reference sequence). This CDR3 spans 16 amino acids. CDR3: CASRGLGRERNGELFF. CDR3 sequence (DNA): TGTGCCAGCAGGGGGCTGGGGCGGGAGCGGAACGGGGAGCTGTTTTTT.

The chain joins TRBV11-2 to TRBJ1-1, with D unresolved. Germline CDR1 and CDR2: SGHAT and FQNNGV. The V end lost 3 bases, the J end lost 8 bases, and 16 bases lay between the germline ends. The CDR3 is 14 amino acids. This CDR3 reads CASSFHLEPVEAFF. The CDR3 nucleotides are TGTGCCAGCAGCTTCCACCTCGAACCCGTAGAAGCTTTCTTT.

CDR3 residues: CASSFNNEQFF. In DNA form, the CDR3 reads TGTGCCAGCAGCTTCAACAATGAGCAGTTCTTC. The rearrangement joins TRBV11-3 to TRBJ2-1, with D unresolved. V shed 3 bases and J shed 5 bases, with 2 bases lying between them. The CDR3 totals 11 residues. Germline V lookup: CDR1 SGHNT, CDR2 YENEEA. Based on the CDR3 plus reference TRBV11-3 and TRBJ2-1, the full variable domain is EAGVVQSPRYKIIEKKQPVAFWCNPISGHNTLYWYLQNLGQGPELLIRYENEEAVDDSQLPKDRFSAERLKGVDSTLKIQPAELGDSAVYLCASSFNNEQFFGPGTRLTVL.

This clone came up a few times. The CDR3, as DNA: TGCGCCAGCAGCCCGATGGTCGGGGGGGAGCTGTTTTTT. Translating it yields CASSPMVGGELFF. The J gene is TRBJ2-2, the V gene TRBV5-1; D not certain. The CDR3 extends over 13 amino acids. Germline assignment: CDR1 SGHRS and CDR2 YFSETQ. The V gene lost 4 bases and the J gene lost 8 bases, with 12 bases spanning the gap.

The sample holds one count of this clone. The V gene is TRBV28, the J gene TRBJ2-3; perhaps TRBD2 as D (5 bases). The germline V gene encodes CDR1 MDHEN and CDR2 SYDVKM. The CDR3 totals 15 residues. V lost 8 bases to trimming and J lost 0 bases, with 15 bases between them. The CDR3 sequence: CASARTGISTDTQYF. For the CDR3, the DNA is TGTGCCAGCGCTCGGACGGGAATAAGCACAGATACGCAGTATTTT.

A few counts support this clone. The J gene is TRBJ2-7, the V gene TRBV28; 9 bases agree with TRBD1. The ends lost 8 bases at V and 3 bases at J; junction bases unmatched: 2. Germline CDR1 reads MDHEN; CDR2 reads SYDVKM. The CDR3 has 12 residues. CDR3 DNA: TGTGCCAGCGGGACAGGGATCTACGAGCAGTACTTC. Translating gives CASGTGIYEQYF.

The rearrangement joins TRBV28 to TRBJ1-2; D is unresolved. V was cut by 3 bases and J by 4 bases, with 15 bases left in between. This CDR3 has 15 residues. Germline CDR1 is MDHEN and CDR2 is SYDVKM. CDR3: CASSFNTAFIYGYTF. The CDR3 nucleotides read TGTGCCAGCAGTTTTAATACGGCCTTTATCTATGGCTACACCTTC.

This clone was recorded many times. J is TRBJ2-2 and V is TRBV27, with D unresolved. The ends were cut back, 0 bases at V and 6 bases at J, with 5 bases in the middle. Germline V gene lookup returns CDR1 MNHEY and CDR2 SMNVEV (reference sequence). This CDR3 contains 13 residues. DNA for the CDR3: TGTGCCAGCAGTTTATCGTTCGCCGGGGAGCTGTTTTTT. Residues: CASSLSFAGELFF.